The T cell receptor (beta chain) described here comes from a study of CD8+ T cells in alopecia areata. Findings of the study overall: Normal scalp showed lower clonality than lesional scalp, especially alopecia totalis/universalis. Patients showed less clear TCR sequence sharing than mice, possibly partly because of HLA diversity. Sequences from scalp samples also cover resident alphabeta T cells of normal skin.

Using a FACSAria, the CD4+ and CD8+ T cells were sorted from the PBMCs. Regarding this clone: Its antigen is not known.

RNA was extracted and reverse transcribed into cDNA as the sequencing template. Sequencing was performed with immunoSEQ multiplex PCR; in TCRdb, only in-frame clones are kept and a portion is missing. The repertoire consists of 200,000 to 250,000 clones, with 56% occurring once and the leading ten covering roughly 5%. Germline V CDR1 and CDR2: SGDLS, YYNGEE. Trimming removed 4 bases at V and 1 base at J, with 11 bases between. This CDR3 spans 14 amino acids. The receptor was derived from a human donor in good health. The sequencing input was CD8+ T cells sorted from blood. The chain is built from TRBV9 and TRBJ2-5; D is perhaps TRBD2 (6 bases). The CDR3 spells CASSPTGGQETQYF. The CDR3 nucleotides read TGTGCCAGCAGCCCCACCGGGGGCCAAGAGACCCAGTACTTC. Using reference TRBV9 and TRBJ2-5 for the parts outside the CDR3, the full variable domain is DSGVTQTPKHLITATGQRVTLRCSPRSGDLSVYWYQQSLDQGLQFLIQYYNGEERAKGNILERFSAQQFPDLHSELNLSSLELGDSALYFCASSPTGGQETQYFGPGTRLLVL.